A selection of T cell receptor beta chains follows, all from one sample in a study of blood T cell repertoires in COVID-19. This table comes from immunoSEQ multiplex PCR, and its TCRdb copy is limited to in-frame clones, with some not included. The sample consists of about 200,000 clones, 65% to 90% of them appearing once. The material sequenced was PBMCs or T cells enriched from blood (not recorded which). The receptor set was obtained from a woman aged 40 to 50 with acute COVID-19. The CDR3 runs from the conserved cysteine through the conserved F or W. The order of the fields is V gene, J gene, D gene, clone size, CDR3 DNA, CDR3 protein. D genes are given only for firm matches. The listing skips clone size in some rows; elsewhere it reads once, few, many or a size class.

TRBV7-2,TRBJ2-3,NA,NA,TGTGCCAGCAGCTTAATTCATCGGGGAAGCACAGATACGCAGTATTTT,CASSLIHRGSTDTQYF
TRBV27,TRBJ1-1,NA,NA,TGTGCCAGCAGCCCGGTGGCGACAGTGAACACTGAAGCTTTCTTT,CASSPVATVNTEAFF
TRBV28,TRBJ1-6,NA,NA,TGTGCCAGCGACCCGACGGGTGGAATAGATTCACCCCTCCACTTT,CASDPTGGIDSPLHF
TRBV27,TRBJ2-7,NA,NA,TGTGCCAGCAGGACTCTAAGCTCCTACGAGCAGTACTTC,CASRTLSSYEQYF
TRBV30,TRBJ1-6,NA,NA,TGTGCCTGGACTAGGACAGTGTTAGGGTCGGCGCCCCTCCACTTT,CAWTRTVLGSAPLHF
TRBV7-3,TRBJ1-5,NA,NA,TGTGCCAGCAGCTTAGGGGCTAGGGGAAACCAGCCCCAGCATTTT,CASSLGARGNQPQHF
TRBV5-1,TRBJ1-5,NA,once,TGCGCCAGCAGCTTGAGTGGGGGCCCTAATCAGCCCCAGCATTTT,CASSLSGGPNQPQHF
TRBV19,TRBJ1-5,NA,once,TGTGCCAGTAGTATCTTGGGGCGTTCCAATCAGCCCCAGCATTTT,CASSILGRSNQPQHF
TRBV7-2,TRBJ1-5,NA,NA,TGTGCCAGCAGCTTAGATGGGCAGAACGGGGCCCAGCATTTT,CASSLDGQNGAQHF
TRBV6-5,TRBJ2-7,NA,NA,TGTGCCAGCATGACGGGCGGGCCCCCTTACGAGCAGTACTTC,CASMTGGPPYEQYF
TRBV27,TRBJ2-7,NA,few,TGTGCCAGCAGAAACTATTACGAGCAGTACTTC,CASRNYYEQYF
TRBV2,TRBJ2-6,NA,NA,TGTGCCAGCAGGAAGGAGACCTCTGGGGCCAACGTCCTGACTTTC,CASRKETSGANVLTF
TRBV2,TRBJ1-1,NA,NA,TGTGCCAGCAGCGGACTGAGGGAAGACACTGAAGCTTTCTTT,CASSGLREDTEAFF
TRBV7-2,TRBJ2-1,TRBD2,once,TGTGCCAGCAGCCGCGGGGGAGGAAGCGGGAGCTCCTACAATGAGCAGTTCTTC,CASSRGGGSGSSYNEQFF
TRBV7-8,TRBJ1-6,NA,NA,TGTGCCAGCACCCCAGTCACAGGGATTGGTTCACCCCTCCACTTT,CASTPVTGIGSPLHF
TRBV11-1,TRBJ2-1,NA,NA,TGTGCCAGCTGGTCCGGTTACAATGAGCAGTTCTTC,CASWSGYNEQFF
TRBV7-6,TRBJ1-3,TRBD1,NA,TGTGCCAGCAGCCCAGGACAGGGGGCAGGAAACACCATATATTTT,CASSPGQGAGNTIYF
TRBV7-3,TRBJ2-2,TRBD2,NA,TGTGCCAGCAGCGAGGCGGGACTAGGGGTCGGGGAGCTGTTTTTT,CASSEAGLGVGELFF
TRBV5-8,TRBJ1-1,NA,NA,TGTGCCAGCAGCTTGGCGGGCCAGGGCACTGAAGCTTTCTTT,CASSLAGQGTEAFF
TRBV9,TRBJ2-7,NA,NA,TGTGCCAGCAGCTATCTAGCCGGGAGTGACGAGCAGTACTTC,CASSYLAGSDEQYF
TRBV28,TRBJ1-5,TRBD1,NA,TGTGCCAGCAGTTTAAGGGGACAGGGGGCTTATCAGCCCCAGCATTTT,CASSLRGQGAYQPQHF
TRBV20-1,TRBJ2-7,TRBD2,once,TGCAGTGCTAGTAGCGGGAGGTACGAGCAGTACTTC,CSASSGRYEQYF
TRBV18,TRBJ2-1,NA,once,TGTGCCAGCTCCTCAGCAGGGAATGAGCAGTTCTTC,CASSSAGNEQFF
TRBV28,TRBJ2-6,NA,once,TGTGCCAGCAGCCAGGGGGGCGCGGGAGGGGCCAACGTCCTGACTTTC,CASSQGGAGGANVLTF
TRBV28,TRBJ1-1,NA,NA,TGTGCCAGCAGAGAAGAGCCCATTGAAGCTTTCTTT,CASREEPIEAFF
TRBV20-1,TRBJ2-1,NA,NA,TGCAGTGCTAGGCGCGGCAATGAGCAGTTCTTC,CSARRGNEQFF
TRBV5-4,TRBJ1-2,NA,NA,TGTGCCAGCAGCTTTCCGAGCCCGGACAGCCTTTCTTATGGCTACACCTTC,CASSFPSPDSLSYGYTF
TRBV18,TRBJ2-7,NA,NA,TGTGCCAGCTCACCGACGGACGGAGGCTCCTACGAGCAGTACTTC,CASSPTDGGSYEQYF
TRBV18,TRBJ2-2,NA,NA,TGTGCCAGCTCACTTGGCCCGGGGGAGCTGTTTTTT,CASSLGPGELFF
TRBV11-2,TRBJ1-2,TRBD1,NA,TGTGCCAGCAGCCTAGGGGGCGATGGCTACACCTTC,CASSLGGDGYTF
TRBV7-9,TRBJ1-3,NA,NA,TGTGCCAGCAGCTTAGACTTATCGGGTGGTCGGGACACCATATATTTT,CASSLDLSGGRDTIYF
TRBV30,TRBJ2-7,TRBD1,NA,TGTGCCTGGAGTATCCACAGGGGGTACGAGCAGTACTTC,CAWSIHRGYEQYF
TRBV11-2,TRBJ1-2,NA,NA,TGTGCCAGCAGCTTAAACACGGCAGGGCCTTGGGGCTACACCTTC,CASSLNTAGPWGYTF
TRBV10-2,TRBJ2-3,NA,NA,TGCGCCAGCAGTGGAGGGGATACGCAGTATTTT,CASSGGDTQYF
TRBV28,TRBJ1-3,TRBD1,NA,TGTGCCAGCAGCAACCCCGGGACAGGCCCTGGAAACACCATATATTTT,CASSNPGTGPGNTIYF
TRBV12-3/TRBV12-4,TRBJ1-2,TRBD1,NA,TGTGCCAGCAGTTCGAGGGGGCCGAGTGGCTACACCTTC,CASSSRGPSGYTF
TRBV21-1,TRBJ1-1,NA,NA,TGTGCCAGCAGCACCTACAGGGGAGCAAGAAACACTGAAGCTTTCTTT,CASSTYRGARNTEAFF
TRBV29-1,TRBJ2-7,TRBD2,few,TGCAGCGTTGTAGCGGGAGTCTACGAGCAGTACTTC,CSVVAGVYEQYF
TRBV9,TRBJ2-2,TRBD1,NA,TGTGCCAGCAGCTCAGGGACAGCGAACACCGGGGAGCTGTTTTTT,CASSSGTANTGELFF
TRBV27,TRBJ2-1,NA,NA,TGTGCCAGCAGTTTAGTCGGGAGCTCCTACAATGAGCAGTTCTTC,CASSLVGSSYNEQFF
TRBV28,TRBJ2-7,NA,NA,TGTGCCAGCAATCGTATAAGGAGGGCCTCCTACGAGCAGTACTTC,CASNRIRRASYEQYF
TRBV6-5,TRBJ2-3,TRBD1,NA,TGTGCCAGCAGTTACTCGACAGGGGGCGGCACAGATACGCAGTATTTT,CASSYSTGGGTDTQYF
TRBV6-5,TRBJ2-7,NA,NA,TGTGCCAGCAGTTACCGCCCGGTTCCCTACGAGCAGTACTTC,CASSYRPVPYEQYF
TRBV12-3/TRBV12-4,TRBJ1-2,TRBD1,NA,TGTGCCAGCAGTTTCGGACAGGGGGGTGGCTACACCTTC,CASSFGQGGGYTF
TRBV24-1,TRBJ2-7,TRBD1,NA,TGTGCCACCAGCCTGACCCCCGAGGCAGGGGGCTCCTACGAGCAGTACTTC,CATSLTPEAGGSYEQYF
TRBV5-1,TRBJ2-5,NA,NA,TGCGCCAGCAGCTTGCAAGGTTCGGACAGCATTATTAAGACCCAGTACTTC,CASSLQGSDSIIKTQYF
TRBV2,TRBJ1-2,TRBD1,NA,TGTGCCAGCAGCGCTACCGGGACAGCCTCGCGTGGCTACACCTTC,CASSATGTASRGYTF
TRBV5-1,TRBJ1-1,NA,NA,TGCGCCAGCAGACTACCCTCGGGGATAAGGAACACTGAAGCTTTCTTT,CASRLPSGIRNTEAFF